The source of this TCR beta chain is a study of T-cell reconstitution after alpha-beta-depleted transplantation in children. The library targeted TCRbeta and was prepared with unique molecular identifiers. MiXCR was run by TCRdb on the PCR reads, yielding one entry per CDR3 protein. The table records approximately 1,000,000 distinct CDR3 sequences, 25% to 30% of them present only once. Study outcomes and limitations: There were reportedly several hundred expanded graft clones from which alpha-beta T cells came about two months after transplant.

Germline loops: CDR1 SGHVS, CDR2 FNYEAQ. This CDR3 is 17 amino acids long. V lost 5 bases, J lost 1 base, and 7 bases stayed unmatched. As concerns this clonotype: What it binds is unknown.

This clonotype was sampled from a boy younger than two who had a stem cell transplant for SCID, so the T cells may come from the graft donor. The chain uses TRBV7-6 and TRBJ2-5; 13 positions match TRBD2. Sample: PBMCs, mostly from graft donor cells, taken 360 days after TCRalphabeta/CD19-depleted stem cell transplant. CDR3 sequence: CASSQQRTSGGQETQYF. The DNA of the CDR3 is TGTGCCAGCAGCCAACAGAGGACTAGCGGGGGCCAAGAGACCCAGTACTTC.